This T cell receptor beta chain was documented in a study of beta chain features in type 1 diabetes (dated by TCRdb to 2017 to 2018). Study-level background: Mean age, gender distribution, total cell number and subset yield were not different between patients and healthy donors. Across all samples, around 99 million sorted cells were examined, and cell number per subset correlated strongly with RNA yield. In the study, TCRB repertoires of sorted circulating CD4+ T cell subsets from recently diagnosed type 1 diabetes patients were compared with those of matched healthy donors. Regulatory and stem cell-like memory subsets were isolated from only 8 patients and roughly eight healthy donors, whereas naive and central memory subsets came from all 30 or so donors. The study at large found these results: Naive, central memory and regulatory TCRB repertoires appeared more similar among patients than among healthy donors. Shorter templates might have been favored by PCR, but patient and control samples were amplified and corrected together, so both groups would have been affected equally by any skew. Patients with type 1 diabetes made fewer insertions and deleted more nucleotides at VDJ recombination sites, implying thymic rearrangement abnormalities. Because small numbers of individuals were included in the HLA sub-analyses, any influence of HLA type on TCRB rearrangement was left unresolved. Type 1 diabetes patients showed a moderate but significant shortening of TCRB CDR3 length in all four CD4+ subsets. Because cDNA was sequenced instead of genomic DNA, highly expressing activated cells could be over-represented, though the groups showed no difference in activation or CD3 levels.

The entire amount of isolated RNA was reverse transcribed using the High Capacity cDNA Reverse Transcription Kit, so the sequenced TCRB transcripts were expressed ones. Deep immunoSEQ sequencing was applied to naive, central memory and regulatory T cell samples, giving an average of roughly 3.5 million total reads per sample. After sorted cells were lysed in RLT buffer, RNA was extracted with DNase-treated RNeasy Micro or Mini kits, with the choice depending on cell number. Each cell subset was processed on its own to prevent cross-contamination, while patient and healthy donor samples were processed together. Using the immunoSEQ multiplex PCR, TCRB sequences were amplified from cDNA into 87-bp fragments spanning the CDR3 region. Sequencing of the amplicons was done on the Illumina HiSeq platform. For the original study's pipeline: PCR bias was computationally corrected using synthetic template baselines, reads within Hamming distance 2 were collapsed, and singletons that could not be merged were discarded. By aligning reads against IMGT, V, D and J genes, CDR3 length, and insertions or deletions at six rearrangement sites were assigned. Clonotype counts were normalized to sorted cell number within each subset before computing true diversity and Gini coefficients with the tcR R package. Repertoire sharing was quantified using the overlap coefficient calculated on TCRB nucleotide sequences. As a proxy for the pre-selection repertoire, out-of-frame TCRB sequences from naive cells were analyzed. This immuneACCESS table, as held by TCRdb, lists in-frame sequences with V and J called but not all clones. Of the missing ones, under half trace to an unresolved V gene in checked studies; the others have no known cause. V, J and clone size are taken as reported in that table, and D and trimming were inferred from the DNA itself. The sample records 640,000 or so clones, 13% of which are singletons. Of the sample, approximately 0.022% is held by the ten largest clones.

This clone occurred a few times. Its antigen specificity is not known. No qualities accompany the bases; no much larger clone lies one base away. Based on the germline V gene, the CDR1 and CDR2 sequences are MNHEY and SVGAGI. Reading from cysteine to phenylalanine, the CDR3 counts 15 amino acids. Left in the record is the CDR3 DNA by itself, 45 bases read in frame from the first base. Each donor gave one peripheral blood draw, roughly 120 mL on average, collected into heparinised tubes. Naive, central memory, regulatory and stem cell-like memory CD4+ T cells were sorted on a BD FACSAria II using a panel including CD45RO, CCR7, CD25, CD127, CD95 and CD27. A purity above 95% was achieved for all sorted populations. PBMCs were isolated immediately by Lymphoprep density gradient centrifugation and stained directly without culture. Samples were stained and sorted in pairs, with one healthy donor and one patient per experiment, so that batch effects were minimized.

The sequencing input was naive CD4+ T cells from blood. The meaning of the sample's cell subset or site label: true naive CD4+ T cells. In this chain, TRBV6-5 is recombined with TRBJ2-3, and perhaps TRBD2 as D gene, on 7 matching bases. The sequence came from a man in his late teens or twenties with type 1 diabetes. The CDR3 has the sequence CATAPVGGQVDTQYF. DNA sequence: TGTGCAACGGCCCCCGTGGGGGGGCAGGTAGATACGCAGTATTTT.